This TCR beta chain was captured by sequencing in a study of human T cells and chemical hapten exposure (dated by TCRdb to about 2021). Context from the whole study: For sensitization, 2% DPC in acetone was applied to a roughly 2 cm by roughly 2 cm area of upper inner arm skin. Patients additionally received weekly therapeutic DPC doses to the scalp throughout the approximately 24-week study period. Patch testing was performed on the upper back with Finn chambers containing 0.01% DPC, and the patch tests were scored after 6 days according to International Contact Dermatitis Research Group standards. Most of the patients in the cohort were female, and the cohort covered alopecia areata with under or over 50% scalp involvement, alopecia totalis and alopecia universalis. Libraries were combined into a pool for sequencing, and differences in TCR yield between samples came mainly from small differences in library volumes within the pool. Peripheral blood TCR repertoire changes were tracked in vivo in alopecia patients during primary and secondary sensitization to the hapten diphenylcyclopropenone (DPC). Blood was sampled from patients pre-sensitization (week 0) and at 2, 6 and about 24 weeks after DPC sensitization. Nearly 30 alopecia patients gave blood for TCR sequencing at one to four time points (pre-sensitization, 2, 6 and 24 weeks). The research as a whole found: After repeated subsampling, changes were observed in the strength of the expansion versus patch-test correlation and in the threshold at which the correlation became significant. Significantly more large CDR3 similarity clusters were formed by expanded TCRs than by pre-sensitization or healthy control sets, consistent with antigen-driven responses. Alopecia, a presumed autoimmune disease, was present in all patients, so the immune response of the patients might differ from that of healthy individuals. The number of TCRs above 1 in 1000 frequency did not change with DPC sensitization; there was no evidence of global repertoire structure alterations. A positive correlation was found between the number of PT1 expanded TCRs and patch test score, with significance reached at thresholds 8, 16 and 32 but not 4.

CDR3 length: 16 amino acids, cysteine to phenylalanine. Solely the CDR3 DNA is kept, with 48 bases framed from the first base. V loses 5 bases at its end and J loses 4 bases; junction bases beyond the gene matches: 12. This specimen's time point label, per the study, means: patch test 3, about 24 weeks after DPC sensitization. What the treatment or condition label conveys for this sample: therapeutic diphenylcyclopropenone sensitization with weekly scalp DPC. At each patch-test visit, blood was drawn before the patch test was applied. Patients were eligible if aged 18 to 70, diagnosed with alopecia and judged suitable for DPC therapy, and pregnant patients were excluded. Unfractionated whole blood was collected in Tempus Blood RNA tubes, and total RNA was extracted from that blood. The library was generated by RACE. TCRdb shows the sequencer as NextSeq 500. Library preparation attached unique molecular identifiers to individual cDNA molecules for quantitative, reproducible TCR counting. For every blood RNA sample, sequencing covered both the TCR alpha and TCR beta chains. For the original study's pipeline: The median number of TCRs per sample was 95,638, ranging from about 23,224 to 700,000. V, J and CDR3 annotation of the TCR reads was performed with the Decombinator software suite. For PS versus PT1 abundance plots, all samples were subsampled to the same number of TCRs (28,000). TCRs were defined as expanded if absent before sensitization and observed at least eight times at the 2-week time point. Through fastp at Q25 and MiXCR, TCRdb rebuilt clones from the public reads, retaining in-frame beta chains. Rows with a matching CDR3 protein are joined into one entry that keeps the most common DNA and genes. The V and J calls and clone size are TCRdb's, not the authors'. The sample table lists about 84,000 distinct CDR3 sequences, 11% of them with a count of one. Of the sample, more than 3% is held by the ten largest clones.

This clonotype was recorded a few times. Its antigen has not been determined. Base qualities are not at hand, and no much larger clone is one base apart. Rearrangement joined TRBV12-3 or TRBV12-4 to TRBJ2-7, and TRBD1 aligns with 9 junction nucleotides. Sequencing used whole blood, obtained in connection with sensitization to the hapten diphenylcyclopropenone (DPC). The receptor's source is a woman between 50 and 59 years old with alopecia areata. Some clones in this sample may be carry-over from other donors' samples. CDR3 reads: CASSVLAPGQGYEQYF. The DNA is as follows: TGTGCCAGCAGTGTATTAGCACCGGGACAGGGTTACGAGCAGTACTTC.